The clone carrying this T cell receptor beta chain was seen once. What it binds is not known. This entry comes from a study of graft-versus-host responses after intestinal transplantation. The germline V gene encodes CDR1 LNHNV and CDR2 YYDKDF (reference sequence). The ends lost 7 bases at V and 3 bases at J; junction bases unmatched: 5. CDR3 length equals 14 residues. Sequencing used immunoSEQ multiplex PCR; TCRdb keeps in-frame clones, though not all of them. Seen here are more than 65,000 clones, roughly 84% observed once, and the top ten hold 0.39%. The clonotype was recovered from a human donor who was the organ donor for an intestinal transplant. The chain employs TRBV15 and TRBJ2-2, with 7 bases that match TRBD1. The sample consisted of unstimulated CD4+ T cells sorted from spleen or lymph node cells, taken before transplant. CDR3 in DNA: TGTGCCACCAAATGGGACAGATACACCGGGGAGCTGTTTTTT. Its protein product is CATKWDRYTGELFF.